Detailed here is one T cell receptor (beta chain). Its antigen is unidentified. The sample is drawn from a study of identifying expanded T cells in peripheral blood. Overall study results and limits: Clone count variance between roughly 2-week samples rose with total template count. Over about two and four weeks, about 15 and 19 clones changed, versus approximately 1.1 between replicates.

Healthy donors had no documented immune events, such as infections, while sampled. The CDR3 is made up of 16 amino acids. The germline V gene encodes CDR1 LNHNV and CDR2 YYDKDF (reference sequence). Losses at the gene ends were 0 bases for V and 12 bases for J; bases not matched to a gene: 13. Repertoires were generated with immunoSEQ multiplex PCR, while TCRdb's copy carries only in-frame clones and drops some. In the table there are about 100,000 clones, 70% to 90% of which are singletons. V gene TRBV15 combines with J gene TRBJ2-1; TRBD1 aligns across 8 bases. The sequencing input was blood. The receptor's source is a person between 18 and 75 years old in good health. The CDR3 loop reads CATSRENQGLGTGQFF. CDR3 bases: TGTGCCACCAGCAGAGAAAATCAGGGACTGGGGACAGGGCAGTTCTTC.